The rows below give T cell receptor beta chains drawn from one sample of a study of T cell responses to AZD1222 COVID-19 vaccine. Sequenced by immunoSEQ multiplex PCR; TCRdb stores in-frame clones only, minus some. The sample shows roughly 200,000 clones, just over 90% of them seen only once. The starting material was peripheral blood, obtained 28 days after the second AZD1222 dose. Receptors were obtained from an adult who received the AZD1222 COVID-19 vaccine. The CDR3 runs from the conserved cysteine through the conserved F or W. Each record gives: CDR3 DNA, CDR3 protein, J gene, clone size, D gene, V gene. The D gene is left open where the match is weak. Only some rows state a clone size, as once, few, many or a class for expanded clones.

CDR3nt: TGTGCCAGCAGAGGGGACCCAATGAACACTGAAGCTTTCTTT; CDR3aa: CASRGDPMNTEAFF; j_gene: TRBJ1-1; abundance: .; d_gene: .; v_gene: TRBV5-5
CDR3nt: TGCGCCAGCAGCCCTGGTCTTTCCCCGGGGGGTCAGCCCCAGCATTTT; CDR3aa: CASSPGLSPGGQPQHF; j_gene: TRBJ1-5; abundance: .; d_gene: .; v_gene: TRBV4-1
CDR3nt: TGTGCCAGCTCACCACTCGGGACAGGACGGGCCACGGGCACTGAAGCTTTCTTT; CDR3aa: CASSPLGTGRATGTEAFF; j_gene: TRBJ1-1; abundance: .; d_gene: TRBD1; v_gene: TRBV18
CDR3nt: TGTGCCAGCAGTTTTCAAGTTGGGGCTAATGAAAAACTGTTTTTT; CDR3aa: CASSFQVGANEKLFF; j_gene: TRBJ1-4; abundance: .; d_gene: .; v_gene: TRBV19
CDR3nt: TGTGCCAGTAGTATAGGCAGAGACGCTAACTATGGCTACACCTTC; CDR3aa: CASSIGRDANYGYTF; j_gene: TRBJ1-2; abundance: .; d_gene: .; v_gene: TRBV19
CDR3nt: TGTGCCAGCAGGAGGGGACTAGCGGGAGTCACCGGGGAGCTGTTTTTT; CDR3aa: CASRRGLAGVTGELFF; j_gene: TRBJ2-2; abundance: once; d_gene: TRBD2; v_gene: TRBV27
CDR3nt: TGCGCCAGCAGCGTCCGGGACAGGGCCTACGAGCAGTACTTC; CDR3aa: CASSVRDRAYEQYF; j_gene: TRBJ2-7; abundance: .; d_gene: TRBD1; v_gene: TRBV5-1
CDR3nt: TGTGCCACGAAGCCGAAGAACACTGAAGCTTTCTTT; CDR3aa: CATKPKNTEAFF; j_gene: TRBJ1-1; abundance: .; d_gene: .; v_gene: TRBV2
CDR3nt: TGTGCCAGTGGCAGGGTACTTTACGAGCAGTACTTC; CDR3aa: CASGRVLYEQYF; j_gene: TRBJ2-7; abundance: once; d_gene: .; v_gene: TRBV18
CDR3nt: TGTGCCAGCAGCCAAATGCGAGGATCCTACGAGCAGTACTTC; CDR3aa: CASSQMRGSYEQYF; j_gene: TRBJ2-7; abundance: .; d_gene: .; v_gene: TRBV7-2
CDR3nt: TGTGCCAGCAGCAGGACAGATGGAAACACCATATATTTT; CDR3aa: CASSRTDGNTIYF; j_gene: TRBJ1-3; abundance: .; d_gene: .; v_gene: TRBV7-8
CDR3nt: TGTGCCAGCAGTTACTCCCCTCCTCAGTCCTACAATGAGCAGTTCTTC; CDR3aa: CASSYSPPQSYNEQFF; j_gene: TRBJ2-1; abundance: many; d_gene: .; v_gene: TRBV6-5
CDR3nt: TGCGCCAGCAGCAACGGACAGGGCTCCTACAATGAGCAGTTCTTC; CDR3aa: CASSNGQGSYNEQFF; j_gene: TRBJ2-1; abundance: .; d_gene: TRBD1; v_gene: TRBV5-1
CDR3nt: TGTGCCTGGACGTCAAGGATCTCTCTTTCTTCTGGAAACACCATATATTTT; CDR3aa: CAWTSRISLSSGNTIYF; j_gene: TRBJ1-3; abundance: .; d_gene: .; v_gene: TRBV30
CDR3nt: TGTGCCAGCAGCGACGGGGTGAACACTGAAGCTTTCTTT; CDR3aa: CASSDGVNTEAFF; j_gene: TRBJ1-1; abundance: .; d_gene: .; v_gene: TRBV7-3
CDR3nt: TGTGCCAGCTCACCGCTCGTGAACACTGAAGCTTTCTTT; CDR3aa: CASSPLVNTEAFF; j_gene: TRBJ1-1; abundance: few; d_gene: .; v_gene: TRBV18
CDR3nt: TGTGCCAGCAGCCTGTTGGGTTCGGGGGATACGCAGTATTTT; CDR3aa: CASSLLGSGDTQYF; j_gene: TRBJ2-3; abundance: .; d_gene: .; v_gene: TRBV7-3
CDR3nt: TGTGCCAGCAGCTTAGCGTCCGGACAATGGGCCTACGAGCAGTACTTC; CDR3aa: CASSLASGQWAYEQYF; j_gene: TRBJ2-7; abundance: .; d_gene: .; v_gene: TRBV7-8
CDR3nt: TGTGCCAGCAGTTTAGTTTCCTCAGAACAGGGGGGCTACACCTTC; CDR3aa: CASSLVSSEQGGYTF; j_gene: TRBJ1-2; abundance: .; d_gene: TRBD1; v_gene: TRBV28
CDR3nt: TGTGCCAGCAGCCAGGGGGAAAAACTGTTTTTT; CDR3aa: CASSQGEKLFF; j_gene: TRBJ1-4; abundance: .; d_gene: .; v_gene: TRBV7-9
CDR3nt: TGCGCCAGCAGCCAGACACAGGGTGTGAACACCGGGGAGCTGTTTTTT; CDR3aa: CASSQTQGVNTGELFF; j_gene: TRBJ2-2; abundance: .; d_gene: .; v_gene: TRBV5-1
CDR3nt: TGTGCCAGCTCCCCCGACGGGCCCAGACACAATGAGCAGTTCTTC; CDR3aa: CASSPDGPRHNEQFF; j_gene: TRBJ2-1; abundance: few; d_gene: .; v_gene: TRBV18
CDR3nt: TGTGCCAGCAGCCGAGCACGGGCAGATACGCAGTATTTT; CDR3aa: CASSRARADTQYF; j_gene: TRBJ2-3; abundance: .; d_gene: .; v_gene: TRBV11-2
CDR3nt: TGTGCCAGCAGTGATGGGACTATTTATGGAGATACGCAGTATTTT; CDR3aa: CASSDGTIYGDTQYF; j_gene: TRBJ2-3; abundance: few; d_gene: TRBD2; v_gene: TRBV2
CDR3nt: TGCAGTGCTAGTCAATACAGGGTATATGGCACTGAAGCTTTCTTT; CDR3aa: CSASQYRVYGTEAFF; j_gene: TRBJ1-1; abundance: .; d_gene: .; v_gene: TRBV20-1
CDR3nt: TGTGCCAGCAGTCCCGGGACTTACGAAAAACTGTTTTTT; CDR3aa: CASSPGTYEKLFF; j_gene: TRBJ1-4; abundance: .; d_gene: .; v_gene: TRBV27
CDR3nt: TGTGCCAGCAGCATTATTGCGGACAGTGGAGAAAAACTGTTTTTT; CDR3aa: CASSIIADSGEKLFF; j_gene: TRBJ1-4; abundance: .; d_gene: .; v_gene: TRBV7-9
CDR3nt: TGTGCCAGCAGACCCGGGACCGAATACAATGAGCAGTTCTTC; CDR3aa: CASRPGTEYNEQFF; j_gene: TRBJ2-1; abundance: .; d_gene: .; v_gene: TRBV6-6
CDR3nt: TGTGCCAGCAGTGAAGCGCTTCAGGTCGATTCACCCCTCCACTTT; CDR3aa: CASSEALQVDSPLHF; j_gene: TRBJ1-6; abundance: .; d_gene: .; v_gene: TRBV2
CDR3nt: TGTGCCAGCTCACCAACGAGATCTAGCACAGATACGCAGTATTTT; CDR3aa: CASSPTRSSTDTQYF; j_gene: TRBJ2-3; abundance: .; d_gene: .; v_gene: TRBV18
CDR3nt: TGCAGCGCCGAGACGGTGAACACCGGGGAGCTGTTTTTT; CDR3aa: CSAETVNTGELFF; j_gene: TRBJ2-2; abundance: .; d_gene: .; v_gene: TRBV29-1
CDR3nt: TGTGCCAGCAGTGAAATCGCAGAGTTCTCTGGAAACACCATATATTTT; CDR3aa: CASSEIAEFSGNTIYF; j_gene: TRBJ1-3; abundance: .; d_gene: .; v_gene: TRBV6-1
CDR3nt: TGCAGCGTACGGAAACAGGGGGAGAACACCGGGGAGCTGTTTTTT; CDR3aa: CSVRKQGENTGELFF; j_gene: TRBJ2-2; abundance: .; d_gene: TRBD1; v_gene: TRBV29-1
CDR3nt: TGCGCCAGCAGCTTGATTCTATCTGGGGCCAACGTCCTGACTTTC; CDR3aa: CASSLILSGANVLTF; j_gene: TRBJ2-6; abundance: few; d_gene: .; v_gene: TRBV5-1
CDR3nt: TGCGCCTCAACCCGGGACCAGGGACAGTATGGCTACACCTTC; CDR3aa: CASTRDQGQYGYTF; j_gene: TRBJ1-2; abundance: .; d_gene: TRBD1; v_gene: TRBV5-1
CDR3nt: TGTGCCAGTAGTAACATAGCGGGGGACTACAATGAGCAGTTCTTC; CDR3aa: CASSNIAGDYNEQFF; j_gene: TRBJ2-1; abundance: .; d_gene: TRBD2; v_gene: TRBV19
CDR3nt: TGTGCCAGCAGCTCCCCCGGGACAGGGTTTAGCAATCAGCCCCAGCATTTT; CDR3aa: CASSSPGTGFSNQPQHF; j_gene: TRBJ1-5; abundance: .; d_gene: TRBD1; v_gene: TRBV5-8
CDR3nt: TGTGCCAGCAGTCCTAAGACTAGCGGGGTTGTTAACACAGATACGCAGTATTTT; CDR3aa: CASSPKTSGVVNTDTQYF; j_gene: TRBJ2-3; abundance: once; d_gene: TRBD2; v_gene: TRBV27
CDR3nt: TGTGCCAGCAGCACCGGCCCCCAGCCCCAAGAGACCCAGTACTTC; CDR3aa: CASSTGPQPQETQYF; j_gene: TRBJ2-5; abundance: few; d_gene: .; v_gene: TRBV11-2
CDR3nt: TGTGCCAGCAGCGACAGGGTTAGTAATCAGCCCCAGCATTTT; CDR3aa: CASSDRVSNQPQHF; j_gene: TRBJ1-5; abundance: .; d_gene: TRBD1; v_gene: TRBV27
CDR3nt: TGTGCCAGCAAAGGGACTAGTACCGGGGAGCTGTTTTTT; CDR3aa: CASKGTSTGELFF; j_gene: TRBJ2-2; abundance: .; d_gene: TRBD2; v_gene: TRBV27
CDR3nt: TGCGCCAGCAGGGCCGACAGACCCATAGATACGCAGTATTTT; CDR3aa: CASRADRPIDTQYF; j_gene: TRBJ2-3; abundance: few; d_gene: .; v_gene: TRBV10-1
CDR3nt: TGTGCCAGCAGCTCGGACTCCTTCTCTGGAAACACCATATATTTT; CDR3aa: CASSSDSFSGNTIYF; j_gene: TRBJ1-3; abundance: .; d_gene: .; v_gene: TRBV11-2
CDR3nt: TGTGCCAGCTCACCTTACGACGCGTACGAGCAGTACTTC; CDR3aa: CASSPYDAYEQYF; j_gene: TRBJ2-7; abundance: .; d_gene: .; v_gene: TRBV18
CDR3nt: TGTGCCAGCAGCTCCCTTGGGACAGGGGGCTACGAGCAGTACTTC; CDR3aa: CASSSLGTGGYEQYF; j_gene: TRBJ2-7; abundance: .; d_gene: TRBD1; v_gene: TRBV3-1/TRBV3-2
CDR3nt: TGTGCCAGCAGCTCCGTTGGGGGGAGCTCCTACAATGAGCAGTTCTTC; CDR3aa: CASSSVGGSSYNEQFF; j_gene: TRBJ2-1; abundance: .; d_gene: .; v_gene: TRBV27
CDR3nt: TGCGCCAGCAGCTTGGGACGAGACAGGAATACTAACTATGGCTACACCTTC; CDR3aa: CASSLGRDRNTNYGYTF; j_gene: TRBJ1-2; abundance: .; d_gene: .; v_gene: TRBV5-1
CDR3nt: TGTGCCAGCAGCTTAGGCGGTTACAATCAGCCCCAGCATTTT; CDR3aa: CASSLGGYNQPQHF; j_gene: TRBJ1-5; abundance: .; d_gene: .; v_gene: TRBV7-9
CDR3nt: TGTGCCAGCAGTCCACGGCAACTCTTATCTGGCTACACCTTC; CDR3aa: CASSPRQLLSGYTF; j_gene: TRBJ1-2; abundance: .; d_gene: .; v_gene: TRBV27
CDR3nt: TGTGCCAGCAGTACTCGGAGCTCCTACAATGAGCAGTTCTTC; CDR3aa: CASSTRSSYNEQFF; j_gene: TRBJ2-1; abundance: .; d_gene: .; v_gene: TRBV6-5
CDR3nt: TGTGCCAGCAGTTCCTCTCCCAGGGGGCAGGGCTACACCTTC; CDR3aa: CASSSSPRGQGYTF; j_gene: TRBJ1-2; abundance: .; d_gene: TRBD1; v_gene: TRBV6-5
CDR3nt: TGTGCCAGCAGCTTAATCATATACAATGAGCAGTTCTTC; CDR3aa: CASSLIIYNEQFF; j_gene: TRBJ2-1; abundance: once; d_gene: .; v_gene: TRBV7-2
CDR3nt: TGTGCCAGCTCACCTTCTAGCGGGAGAACCCACGAGCAGTACTTC; CDR3aa: CASSPSSGRTHEQYF; j_gene: TRBJ2-7; abundance: .; d_gene: TRBD2; v_gene: TRBV18
CDR3nt: TGTGCCAGCAGTGAAGCGACAGGGGGAGGAGAAAAACTGTTTTTT; CDR3aa: CASSEATGGGEKLFF; j_gene: TRBJ1-4; abundance: .; d_gene: TRBD1; v_gene: TRBV2